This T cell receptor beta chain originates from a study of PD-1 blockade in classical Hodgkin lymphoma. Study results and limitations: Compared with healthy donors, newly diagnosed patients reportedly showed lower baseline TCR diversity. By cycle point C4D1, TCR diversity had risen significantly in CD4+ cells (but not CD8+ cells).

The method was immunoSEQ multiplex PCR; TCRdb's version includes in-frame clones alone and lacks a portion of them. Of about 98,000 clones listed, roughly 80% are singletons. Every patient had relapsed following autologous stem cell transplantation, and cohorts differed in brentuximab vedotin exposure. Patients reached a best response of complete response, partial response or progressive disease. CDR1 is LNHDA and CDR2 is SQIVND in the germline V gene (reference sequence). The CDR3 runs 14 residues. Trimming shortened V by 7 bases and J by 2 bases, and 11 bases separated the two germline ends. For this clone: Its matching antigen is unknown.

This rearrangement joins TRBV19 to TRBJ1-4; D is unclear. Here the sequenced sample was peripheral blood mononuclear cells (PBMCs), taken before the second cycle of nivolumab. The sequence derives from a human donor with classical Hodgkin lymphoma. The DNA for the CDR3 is TGTGCCAGTAAACGCTCCGGGACTAATGAAAAACTGTTTTTT. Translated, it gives CASKRSGTNEKLFF.